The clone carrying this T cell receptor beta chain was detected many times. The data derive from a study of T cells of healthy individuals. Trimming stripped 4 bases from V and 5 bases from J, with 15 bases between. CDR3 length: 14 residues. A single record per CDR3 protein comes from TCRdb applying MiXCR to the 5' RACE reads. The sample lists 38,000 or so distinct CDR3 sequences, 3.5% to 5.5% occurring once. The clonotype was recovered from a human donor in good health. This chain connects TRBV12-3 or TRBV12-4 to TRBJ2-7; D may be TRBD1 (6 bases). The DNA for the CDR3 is TGTGCCAGCAGTTACCCGGACAGAGCCCACGAGCAGTACTTC. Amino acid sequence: CASSYPDRAHEQYF.